Given below is one T cell receptor (beta chain) in context. MiXCR, applied by TCRdb to the RACE reads, yields one record per CDR3 protein. The table shows about 200,000 distinct CDR3 sequences, with approximately 26% occurring only once. Stated time point: patch test 3, about 24 weeks after DPC sensitization. This sample's treatment: therapeutic diphenylcyclopropenone sensitization with weekly scalp DPC. Samples of blood were obtained prior to the application of each patch test. The data derive from a study of human T cells and chemical hapten exposure. The V and J ends lost 4 bases and 6 bases, in that order; junction bases with no gene match: 10. The CDR3 loop spans 15 amino acids. The V gene's germline CDR1 is SGHRS and CDR2 YFSETQ.

This TCR was sampled from a woman between 35 and 50 years old with alopecia areata. Some clones in this sample may be carry-over from other donors' samples. The chain links TRBV5-1 to TRBJ1-2; 9 nucleotides line up with TRBD1. The material was whole blood, obtained in connection with sensitization to the hapten diphenylcyclopropenone (DPC). CDR3 region: CASSGRTGDLDGYTF. DNA for the CDR3: TGCGCCAGCAGCGGTCGGACAGGGGACCTTGATGGCTACACCTTC.